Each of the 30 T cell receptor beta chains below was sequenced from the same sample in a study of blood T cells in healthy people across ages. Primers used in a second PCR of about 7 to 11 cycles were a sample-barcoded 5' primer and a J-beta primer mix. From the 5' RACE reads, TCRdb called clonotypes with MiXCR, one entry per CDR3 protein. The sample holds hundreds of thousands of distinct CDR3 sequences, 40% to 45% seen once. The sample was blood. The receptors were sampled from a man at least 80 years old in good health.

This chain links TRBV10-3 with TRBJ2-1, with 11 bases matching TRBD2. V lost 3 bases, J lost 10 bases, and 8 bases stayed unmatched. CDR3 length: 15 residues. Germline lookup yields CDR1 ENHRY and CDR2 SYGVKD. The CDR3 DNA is TGTGCCATCAGTGACCACGGACTAGCGGGCACCGAGCAGTTCTTC. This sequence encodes CAISDHGLAGTEQFF.

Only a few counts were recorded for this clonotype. In DNA form, the CDR3 reads TGTGCCAGCAATCCCCAGGGGGCGGGGTCCTACGAGCAGTACTTC. Its protein product is CASNPQGAGSYEQYF. The chain links TRBV28 to TRBJ2-7, with 8 nucleotides matching TRBD1. CDR3 length: 15 residues. V shed 7 bases, J shed 1 base, and the junction held 9 bases outside the gene matches. Looked up from germline, CDR1 is MDHEN and CDR2 is SYDVKM.

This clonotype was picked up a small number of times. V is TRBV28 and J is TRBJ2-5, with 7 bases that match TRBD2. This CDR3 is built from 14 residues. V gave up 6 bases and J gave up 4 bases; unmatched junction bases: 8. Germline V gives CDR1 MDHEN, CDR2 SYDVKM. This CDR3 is CASSPRGGAETQYF. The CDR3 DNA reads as TGTGCCAGCAGCCCTAGGGGAGGGGCAGAGACCCAGTACTTC.

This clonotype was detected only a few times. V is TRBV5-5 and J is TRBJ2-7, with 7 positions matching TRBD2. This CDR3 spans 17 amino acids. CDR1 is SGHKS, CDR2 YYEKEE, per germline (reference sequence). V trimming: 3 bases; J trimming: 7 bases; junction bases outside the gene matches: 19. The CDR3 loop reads CASSWGGFTGTGGEQYF. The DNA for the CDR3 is TGTGCCAGCAGCTGGGGGGGGTTTACCGGGACCGGTGGAGAGCAGTACTTC.

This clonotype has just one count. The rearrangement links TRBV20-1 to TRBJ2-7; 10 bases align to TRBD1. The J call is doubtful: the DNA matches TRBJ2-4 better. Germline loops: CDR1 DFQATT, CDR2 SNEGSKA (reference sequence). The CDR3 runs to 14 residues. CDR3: CSAWDRGVKNIQYF. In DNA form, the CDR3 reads TGCAGTGCTTGGGACAGGGGTGTCAAAAACATTCAGTACTTC.

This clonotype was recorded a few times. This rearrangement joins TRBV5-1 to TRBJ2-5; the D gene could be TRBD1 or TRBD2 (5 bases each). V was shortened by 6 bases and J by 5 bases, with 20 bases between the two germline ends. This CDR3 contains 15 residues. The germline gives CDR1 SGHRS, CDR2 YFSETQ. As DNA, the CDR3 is TGCGCCAGCACCCGGGACGGAGGAATGGTGGAGACCCAGTACTTC. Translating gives CASTRDGGMVETQYF.

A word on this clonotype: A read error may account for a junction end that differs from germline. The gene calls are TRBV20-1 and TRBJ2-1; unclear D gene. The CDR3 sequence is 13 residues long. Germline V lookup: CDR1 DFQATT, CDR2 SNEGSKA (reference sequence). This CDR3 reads CSASVYSYNGQFF. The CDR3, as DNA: TGCAGTGCTAGTGTATACAGCTACAATGGGCAGTTCTTC.

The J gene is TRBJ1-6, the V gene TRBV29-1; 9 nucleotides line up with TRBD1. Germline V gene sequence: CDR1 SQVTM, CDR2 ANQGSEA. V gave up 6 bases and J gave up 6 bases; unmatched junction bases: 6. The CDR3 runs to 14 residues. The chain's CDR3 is CSVRDRARNSPLHF. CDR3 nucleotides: TGCAGCGTCCGGGACAGGGCCCGTAATTCACCCCTCCACTTT.

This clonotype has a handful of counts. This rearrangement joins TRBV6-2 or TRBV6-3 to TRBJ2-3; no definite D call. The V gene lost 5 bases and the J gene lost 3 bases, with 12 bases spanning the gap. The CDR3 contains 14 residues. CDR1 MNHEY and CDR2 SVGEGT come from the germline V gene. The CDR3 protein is CASSILRGTDTQYF. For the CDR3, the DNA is TGTGCCAGCAGTATACTCAGAGGTACAGATACGCAGTATTTT.

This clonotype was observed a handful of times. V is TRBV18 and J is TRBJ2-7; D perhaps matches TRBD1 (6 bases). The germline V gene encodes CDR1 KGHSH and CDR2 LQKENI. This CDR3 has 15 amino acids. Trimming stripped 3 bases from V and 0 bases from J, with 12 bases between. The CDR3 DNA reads TGTGCCAGCTCACCCTCACAGGGAAGCTCCTACGAGCAGTACTTC. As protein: CASSPSQGSSYEQYF.

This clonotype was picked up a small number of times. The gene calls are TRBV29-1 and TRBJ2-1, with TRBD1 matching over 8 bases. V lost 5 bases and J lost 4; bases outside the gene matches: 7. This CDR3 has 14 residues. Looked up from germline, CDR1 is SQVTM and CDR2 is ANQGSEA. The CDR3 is CSVIPGTGYNEQFF. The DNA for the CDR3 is TGCAGCGTTATTCCCGGGACAGGTTACAATGAGCAGTTCTTC.

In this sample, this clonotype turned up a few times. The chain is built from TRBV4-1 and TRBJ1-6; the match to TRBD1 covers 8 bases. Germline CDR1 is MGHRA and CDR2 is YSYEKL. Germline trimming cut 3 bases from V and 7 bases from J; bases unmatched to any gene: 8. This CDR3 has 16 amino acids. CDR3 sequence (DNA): TGCGCCAGCAGCCAGCAGGGACAGGCTTCGAATTCACCCCTCCACTTT. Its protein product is CASSQQGQASNSPLHF.

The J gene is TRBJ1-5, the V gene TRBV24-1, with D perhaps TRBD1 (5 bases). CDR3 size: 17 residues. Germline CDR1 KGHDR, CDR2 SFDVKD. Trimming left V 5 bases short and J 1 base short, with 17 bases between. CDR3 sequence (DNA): TGTGCCACCAGTGGCGGGTTCCCCGGGGGGAGCAATCAGCCCCAGCATTTT. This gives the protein CATSGGFPGGSNQPQHF.

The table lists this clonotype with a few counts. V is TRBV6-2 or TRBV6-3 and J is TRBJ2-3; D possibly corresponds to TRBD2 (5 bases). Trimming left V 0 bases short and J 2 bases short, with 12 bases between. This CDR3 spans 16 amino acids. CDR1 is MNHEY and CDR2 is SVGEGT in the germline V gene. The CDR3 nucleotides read TGTGCCAGCAGTTACTCGAGAGGACTTATCACAGATACGCAGTATTTT. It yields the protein CASSYSRGLITDTQYF.

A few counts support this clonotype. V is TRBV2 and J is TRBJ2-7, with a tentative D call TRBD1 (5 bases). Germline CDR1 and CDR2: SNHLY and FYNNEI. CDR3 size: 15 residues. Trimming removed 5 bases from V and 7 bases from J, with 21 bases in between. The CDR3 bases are TGTGCCAGCAGTAGAACAGGTCTGCAATCTGGTGAGCAGTACTTC. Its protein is CASSRTGLQSGEQYF.

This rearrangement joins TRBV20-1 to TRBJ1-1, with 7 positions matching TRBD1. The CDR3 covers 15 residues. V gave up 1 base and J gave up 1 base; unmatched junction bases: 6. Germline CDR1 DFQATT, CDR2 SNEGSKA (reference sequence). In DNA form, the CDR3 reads TGCAGTGCTAGAGCGGGGACAGCCCCGAACACTGAAGCTTTCTTT. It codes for CSARAGTAPNTEAFF.

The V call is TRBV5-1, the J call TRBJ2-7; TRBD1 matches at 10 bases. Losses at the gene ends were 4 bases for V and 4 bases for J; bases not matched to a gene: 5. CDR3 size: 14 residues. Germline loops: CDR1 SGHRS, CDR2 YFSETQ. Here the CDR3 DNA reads TGCGCCAGCAGCCACCCGGGACAGGGGTACGAGCAGTACTTC. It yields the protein CASSHPGQGYEQYF. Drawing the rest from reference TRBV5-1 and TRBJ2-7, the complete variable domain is KAGVTQTPRYLIKTRGQQVTLSCSPISGHRSVSWYQQTPGQGLQFLFEYFSETQRNKGNFPGRFSGRQFSNSRSEMNVSTLELGDSALYLCASSHPGQGYEQYFGPGTRLTVT.

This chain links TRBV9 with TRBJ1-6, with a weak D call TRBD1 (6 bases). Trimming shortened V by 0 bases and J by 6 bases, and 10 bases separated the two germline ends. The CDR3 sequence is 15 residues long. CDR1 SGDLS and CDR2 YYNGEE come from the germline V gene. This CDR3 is CASSVGDIRNSPLHF. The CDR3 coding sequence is TGTGCCAGCAGCGTAGGGGACATCCGTAATTCACCCCTCCACTTT. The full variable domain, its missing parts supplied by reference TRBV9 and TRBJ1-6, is DSGVTQTPKHLITATGQRVTLRCSPRSGDLSVYWYQQSLDQGLQFLIQYYNGEERAKGNILERFSAQQFPDLHSELNLSSLELGDSALYFCASSVGDIRNSPLHFGNGTRLTVT.

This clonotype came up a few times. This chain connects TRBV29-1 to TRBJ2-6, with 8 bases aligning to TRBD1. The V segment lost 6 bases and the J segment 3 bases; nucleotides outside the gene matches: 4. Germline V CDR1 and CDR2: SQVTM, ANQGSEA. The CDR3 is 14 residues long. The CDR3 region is CSVRTGSGANVLTF. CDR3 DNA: TGCAGCGTACGGACAGGGAGTGGGGCCAACGTCCTGACTTTC.

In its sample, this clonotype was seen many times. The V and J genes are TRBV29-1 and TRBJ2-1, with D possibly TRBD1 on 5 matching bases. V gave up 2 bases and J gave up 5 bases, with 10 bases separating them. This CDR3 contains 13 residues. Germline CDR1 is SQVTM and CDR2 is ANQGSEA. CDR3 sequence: CSVEQGIHNEQFF. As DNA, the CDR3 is TGCAGCGTTGAACAGGGTATCCACAATGAGCAGTTCTTC.

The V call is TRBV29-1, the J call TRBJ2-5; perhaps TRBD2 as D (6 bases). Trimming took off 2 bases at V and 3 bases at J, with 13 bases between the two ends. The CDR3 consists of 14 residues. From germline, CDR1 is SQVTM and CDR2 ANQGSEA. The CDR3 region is CSVERAGPEETQYF. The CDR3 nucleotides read TGCAGCGTTGAAAGGGCGGGACCCGAAGAGACCCAGTACTTC.

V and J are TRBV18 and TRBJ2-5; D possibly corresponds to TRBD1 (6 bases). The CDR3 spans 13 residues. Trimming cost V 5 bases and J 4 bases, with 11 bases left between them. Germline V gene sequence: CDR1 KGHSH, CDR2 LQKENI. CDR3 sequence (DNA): TGTGCCAGCTCAACAGACAGGAGAGAGACCCAGTACTTC. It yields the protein CASSTDRRETQYF.

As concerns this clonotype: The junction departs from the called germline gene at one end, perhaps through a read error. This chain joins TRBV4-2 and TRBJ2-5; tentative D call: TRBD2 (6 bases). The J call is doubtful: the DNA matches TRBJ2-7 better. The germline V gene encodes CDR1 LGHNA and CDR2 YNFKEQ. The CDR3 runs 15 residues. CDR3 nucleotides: TGTGCCAGCAGCCAAGTTGGGTGGGACTCCAACGAGCAGTACTTC. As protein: CASSQVGWDSNEQYF.

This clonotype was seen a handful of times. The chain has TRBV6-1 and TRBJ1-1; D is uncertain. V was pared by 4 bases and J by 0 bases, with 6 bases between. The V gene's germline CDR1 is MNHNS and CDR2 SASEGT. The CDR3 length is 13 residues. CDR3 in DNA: TGTGCCAGCAGTGCCACGGTGAACACTGAAGCTTTCTTT. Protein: CASSATVNTEAFF.

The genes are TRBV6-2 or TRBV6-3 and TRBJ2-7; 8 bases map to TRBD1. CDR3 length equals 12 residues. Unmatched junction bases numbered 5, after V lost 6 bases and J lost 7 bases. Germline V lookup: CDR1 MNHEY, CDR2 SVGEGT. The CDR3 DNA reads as TGTGCCAGCAGCCGGACAGGGTTTGAGCAGTACTTC. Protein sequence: CASSRTGFEQYF.

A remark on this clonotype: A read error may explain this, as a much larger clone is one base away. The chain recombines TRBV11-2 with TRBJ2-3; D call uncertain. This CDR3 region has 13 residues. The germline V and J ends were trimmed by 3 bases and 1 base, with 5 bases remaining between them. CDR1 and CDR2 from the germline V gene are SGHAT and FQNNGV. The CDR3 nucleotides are TGTGCCAGCAGCTTCTACGGCACAGATACGCAGTATTTT. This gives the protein CASSFYGTDTQYF.

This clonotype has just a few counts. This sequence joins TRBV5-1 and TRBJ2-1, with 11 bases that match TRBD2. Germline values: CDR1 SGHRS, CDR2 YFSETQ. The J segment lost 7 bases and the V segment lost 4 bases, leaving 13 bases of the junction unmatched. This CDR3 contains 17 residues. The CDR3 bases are TGCGCCAGCAGCCCTGGACTAGCGGGTCGTCGGATGAATGAGCAGTTCTTC. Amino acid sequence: CASSPGLAGRRMNEQFF.

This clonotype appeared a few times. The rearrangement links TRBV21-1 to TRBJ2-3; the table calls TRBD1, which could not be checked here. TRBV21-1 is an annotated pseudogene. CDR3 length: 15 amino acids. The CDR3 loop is CASSKDGGTTDTQYF. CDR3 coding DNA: TGTGCCAGCAGCAAAGATGGGGGAACAACAGATACGCAGTATTTT.

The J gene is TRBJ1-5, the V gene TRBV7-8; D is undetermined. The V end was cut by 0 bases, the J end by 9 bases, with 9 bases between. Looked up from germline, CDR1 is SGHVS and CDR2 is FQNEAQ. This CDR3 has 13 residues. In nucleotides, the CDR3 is TGTGCCAGCAGCTTAGCGATCGAAGGGCCCCAGCATTTT. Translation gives CASSLAIEGPQHF.

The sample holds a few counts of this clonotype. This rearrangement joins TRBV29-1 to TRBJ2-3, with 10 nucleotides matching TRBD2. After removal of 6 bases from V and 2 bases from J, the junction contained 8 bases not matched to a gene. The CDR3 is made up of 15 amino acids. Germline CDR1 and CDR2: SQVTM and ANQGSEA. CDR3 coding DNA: TGCAGCGTACTCGGGACTAGCGTATACACAGATACGCAGTATTTT. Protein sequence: CSVLGTSVYTDTQYF.